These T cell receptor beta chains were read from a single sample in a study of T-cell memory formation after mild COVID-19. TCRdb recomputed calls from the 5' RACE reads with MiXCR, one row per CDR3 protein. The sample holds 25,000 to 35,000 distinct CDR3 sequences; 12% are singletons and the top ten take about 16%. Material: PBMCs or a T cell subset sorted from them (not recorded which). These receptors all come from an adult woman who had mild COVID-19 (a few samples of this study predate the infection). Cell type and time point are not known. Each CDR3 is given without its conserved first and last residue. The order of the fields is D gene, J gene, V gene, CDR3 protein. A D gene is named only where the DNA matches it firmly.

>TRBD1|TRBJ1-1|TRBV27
ASSQRQGLATEAF
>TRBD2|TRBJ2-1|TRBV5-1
ASRRGTSAYNEQF
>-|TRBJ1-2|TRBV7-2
ASSPTGIYGYT
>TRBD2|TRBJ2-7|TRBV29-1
SAGGMSYEQY
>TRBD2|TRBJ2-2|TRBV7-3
ASSLTSGGTGELF
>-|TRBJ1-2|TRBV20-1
SARGGDGYT
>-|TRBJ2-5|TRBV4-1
ASSQGLKETQY
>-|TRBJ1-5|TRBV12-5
APAGWTQH
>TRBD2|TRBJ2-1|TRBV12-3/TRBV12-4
ASSLGGGVSSYNEQF
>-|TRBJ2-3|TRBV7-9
ASSFGTGGGGTDTQY
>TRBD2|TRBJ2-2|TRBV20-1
SARSGGNTGELF
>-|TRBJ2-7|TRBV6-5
ASGEPPHYAQY
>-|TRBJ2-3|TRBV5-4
ASSHKDGGATDTQY
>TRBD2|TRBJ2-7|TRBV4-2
ASSHMAGLAGHNEQY
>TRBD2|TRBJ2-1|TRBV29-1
SAGLAGYEQF
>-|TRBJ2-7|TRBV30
AWSVRALGTRGHEQY
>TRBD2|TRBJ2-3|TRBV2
ASSNSGGSSTDTQY
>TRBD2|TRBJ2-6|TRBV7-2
ASSLRASGTQGGANVLT
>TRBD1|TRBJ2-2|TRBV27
ASSPTGTETGELF
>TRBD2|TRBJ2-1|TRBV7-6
ASSLGLADNNEQF
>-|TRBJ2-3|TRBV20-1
SASPLDRDTQY
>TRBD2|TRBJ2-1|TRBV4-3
ASSQDPASGIEQF
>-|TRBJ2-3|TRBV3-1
ASSQTGLDTQY
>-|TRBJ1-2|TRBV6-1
ASSESTGLGYT
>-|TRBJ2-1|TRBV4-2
ASSSNRRDSRNEQF
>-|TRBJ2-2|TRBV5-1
ASSLESTSGTGELF
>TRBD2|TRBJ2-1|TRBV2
ASKSRTSGSNEQF
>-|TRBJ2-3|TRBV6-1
ASSEGGHGADTQY
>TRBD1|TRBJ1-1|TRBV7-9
ASSSGTGTTEAF
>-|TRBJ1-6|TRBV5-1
ASSFRVGAYNSPLH
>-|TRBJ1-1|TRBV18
ASSGPGQLGTSGLVAF
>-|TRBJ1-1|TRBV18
ASSPRRTEAF
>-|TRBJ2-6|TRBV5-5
ASSLDREGIGANVLT
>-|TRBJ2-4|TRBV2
ASSSLGVEKNIQY
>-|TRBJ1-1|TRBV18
ASSPPMGNTEAF
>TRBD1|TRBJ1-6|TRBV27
ASRTGGAYNSPLH
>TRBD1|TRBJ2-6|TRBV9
ASSLQGAGANVLT
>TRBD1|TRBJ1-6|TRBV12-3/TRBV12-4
ASSSTQGSPLH
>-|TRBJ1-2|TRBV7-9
ALTGFGRTVYGYT
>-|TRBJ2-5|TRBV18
ASSPRQEETQY
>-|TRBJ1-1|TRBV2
ASRDRGGSTEAF
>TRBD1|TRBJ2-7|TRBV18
ASSYGQGASYEQY
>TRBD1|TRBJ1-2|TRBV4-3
ASSHTTGSGYT
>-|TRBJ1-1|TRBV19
ASSPGRNTEAF
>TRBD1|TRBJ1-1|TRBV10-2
ASKSGQGSNTEAF
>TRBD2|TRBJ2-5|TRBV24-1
ATSAPGSGREETQY
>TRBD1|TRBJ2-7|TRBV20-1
SARDPGQDWYEQY
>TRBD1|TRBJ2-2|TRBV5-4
ASSSGTGATNTGELF
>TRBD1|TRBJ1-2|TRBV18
ASDRGLNYGYT
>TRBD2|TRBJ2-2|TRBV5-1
ATSSGGAADGELF
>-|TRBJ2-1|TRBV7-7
ASSLSADGSYNEQF
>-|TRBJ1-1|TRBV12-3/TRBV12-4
ASSLVIGVNTEAF
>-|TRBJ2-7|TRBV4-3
ASRSRVEYEQY
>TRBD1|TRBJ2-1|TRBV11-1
ASSKRTGGYNEQF